The 8 T cell receptor beta chains listed next were all sequenced from one sample in a study of blood T cells in healthy people across ages. PCR was performed a second time for about 6 to 12 cycles using a sample-barcoded 5' primer and a J-beta primer mix. TCRdb recomputed calls from the 5' RACE reads with MiXCR, one row per CDR3 protein. In the table there are roughly 1.5 million distinct CDR3 sequences, roughly two fifths of which are singletons. The sample taken for sequencing was blood. These receptors originate from a woman aged 18-29 years in good health.

The chain links TRBV20-1 to TRBJ1-2, with 7 nucleotides matching TRBD1. This CDR3 has 13 residues. The V segment lost 4 bases and the J segment 4 bases; nucleotides outside the gene matches: 6. Germline V gene sequence: CDR1 DFQATT, CDR2 SNEGSKA (reference sequence). CDR3 in amino acids: CSATHRGVYGYTF. CDR3 nucleotide sequence: TGCAGTGCTACACACAGGGGCGTCTATGGCTACACCTTC.

V gene TRBV4-3 combines with J gene TRBJ2-2, with D uncertain. Looked up from germline, CDR1 is LGHNA and CDR2 is YSLEER. V lost 0 bases and J 3 bases, leaving 5 bases between the germline ends. The CDR3 covers 14 residues. The CDR3 loop is CASSQELYTGELFF. CDR3 nucleotide sequence: TGCGCCAGCAGCCAAGAACTCTACACCGGGGAGCTGTTTTTT.

This sequence joins TRBV29-1 and TRBJ1-1; TRBD1 agrees at 8 bases. The CDR3 extends over 13 amino acids. Germline assignment: CDR1 SQVTM and CDR2 ANQGSEA. Trimming at V came to 2 bases and at J to 8 bases, leaving 7 bases not matched to a gene. The CDR3 here is CSVEPLGTGEAFF. The CDR3 DNA reads as TGCAGCGTTGAACCTTTGGGGACAGGCGAAGCTTTCTTT.

The table lists this clonotype with a few counts. The rearrangement links TRBV11-2 to TRBJ2-7; D uncertain. V lost 2 bases to trimming and J lost 1 base, with 15 bases between them. Germline values: CDR1 SGHAT, CDR2 FQNNGV. The length of the CDR3 is 16 residues. The CDR3 is CASSLYVMDQSYEQYF. The CDR3 DNA sequence: TGTGCCAGCAGCTTATATGTGATGGACCAGTCCTACGAGCAGTACTTC.

Points on this clonotype: Germline and junction disagree at one end, which may indicate a read error. The genes are TRBV6-2 or TRBV6-3 and TRBJ2-1, with 14 bases that match TRBD2. The CDR3 has 20 amino acids. Germline CDR1 and CDR2: MNHEY and SVGEGT. CDR3 nucleotides: TGTACCAGCAGTTACAGGGCATCCGGGACTAGCGGGAGAAGTAGCAATGAGCAGTTCTTC. The encoded protein is CTSSYRASGTSGRSSNEQFF.

The chain couples TRBV6-1 to TRBJ2-7; D is perhaps TRBD1 (7 bases). This CDR3 is 16 amino acids long. Deletions cut 4 bases from V and 3 bases from J, with 19 bases between. Germline lookup yields CDR1 MNHNS and CDR2 SASEGT. The CDR3 DNA is TGTGCCAGCAGTGCAGGGGGGAGGTCGAGTGGCTACGAGCAGTACTTC. It yields the protein CASSAGGRSSGYEQYF.

This clonotype was detected only once. V and J are TRBV5-4 and TRBJ2-2; 10 bases are shared with TRBD1. V shed 4 bases and J 2 bases; nucleotides not matched to a gene: 2. The CDR3 has 15 amino acids. CDR1 is SGHNT and CDR2 is YYREEE in the germline V gene (reference sequence). The CDR3 nucleotides are TGTGCCAGCAGCAGGACAGGGGGAAACACCGGGGAGCTGTTTTTT. Its translation is CASSRTGGNTGELFF. Variable domain in full (rest from reference TRBV5-4 and TRBJ2-2): ETGVTQSPTHLIKTRGQQVTLRCSSQSGHNTVSWYQQALGQGPQFIFQYYREEENGRGNFPPRFSGLQFPNYSSELNVNALELDDSALYLCASSRTGGNTGELFFGEGSRLTVL.

This clonotype appeared a few times. The chain combines TRBV5-5 with TRBJ1-5; weak D call: TRBD1 (6 bases). Germline-derived CDR1 and CDR2 are SGHKS and YYEKEE (reference sequence). There are 15 residues in the CDR3. V lost 3 bases to trimming and J lost 4 bases, with 14 bases between them. CDR3 sequence reads: CASSYGTQMNQPQHF. The CDR3 nucleotides are TGTGCCAGCAGCTACGGGACACAGATGAATCAGCCCCAGCATTTT.